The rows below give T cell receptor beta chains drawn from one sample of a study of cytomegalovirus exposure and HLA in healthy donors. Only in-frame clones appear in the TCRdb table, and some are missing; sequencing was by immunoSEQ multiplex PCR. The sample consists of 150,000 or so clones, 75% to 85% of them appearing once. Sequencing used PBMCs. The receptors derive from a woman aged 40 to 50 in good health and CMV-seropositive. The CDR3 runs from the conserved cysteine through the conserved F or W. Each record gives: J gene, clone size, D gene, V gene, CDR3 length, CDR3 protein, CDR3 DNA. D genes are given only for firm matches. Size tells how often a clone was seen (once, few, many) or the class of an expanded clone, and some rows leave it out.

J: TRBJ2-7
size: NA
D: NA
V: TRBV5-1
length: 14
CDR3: CASSRAGTAYEQYF
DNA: TGCGCCAGCAGCCGTGCCGGGACTGCCTACGAGCAGTACTTC

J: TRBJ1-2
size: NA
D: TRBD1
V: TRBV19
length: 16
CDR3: CASSRKGQGGDYGYTF
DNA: TGTGCCAGTAGTCGAAAGGGACAGGGAGGAGACTATGGCTACACCTTC

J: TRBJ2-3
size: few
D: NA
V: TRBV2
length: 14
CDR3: CASSDARRADTQYF
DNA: TGTGCCAGCAGTGATGCGCGGAGGGCAGATACGCAGTATTTT

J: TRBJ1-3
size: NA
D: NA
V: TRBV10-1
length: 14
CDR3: CASSEGDWRNTIYF
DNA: TGCGCCAGCAGTGAGGGAGACTGGAGGAACACCATATATTTT

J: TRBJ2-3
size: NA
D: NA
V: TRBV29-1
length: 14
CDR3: CSVAKGREADTQYF
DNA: TGCAGCGTTGCCAAGGGCAGGGAAGCAGATACGCAGTATTTT

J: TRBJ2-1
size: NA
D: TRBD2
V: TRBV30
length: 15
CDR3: CAWSVTAGGLGEQFF
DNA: TGTGCCTGGAGTGTAACGGCGGGAGGGTTAGGTGAGCAGTTCTTC

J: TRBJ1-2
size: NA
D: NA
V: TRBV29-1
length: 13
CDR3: CSVEDWGGKGYTF
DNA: TGCAGCGTTGAAGATTGGGGGGGAAAGGGCTACACCTTC

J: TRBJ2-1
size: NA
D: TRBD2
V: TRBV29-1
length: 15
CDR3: CSGAGGGSPYNEQFF
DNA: TGCAGCGGAGCCGGAGGCGGGAGTCCCTACAATGAGCAGTTCTTC

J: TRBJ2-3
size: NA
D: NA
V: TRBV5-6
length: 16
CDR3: CASSLAGPISTDTQYF
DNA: TGTGCCAGCAGCTTGGCGGGTCCAATTAGCACAGATACGCAGTATTTT

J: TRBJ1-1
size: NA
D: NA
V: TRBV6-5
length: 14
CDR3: CASSSREKFTEAFF
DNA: TGTGCCAGCAGTTCCCGTGAGAAATTCACTGAAGCTTTCTTT

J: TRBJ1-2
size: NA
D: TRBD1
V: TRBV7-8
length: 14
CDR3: CASSAQGAEYGYTF
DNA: TGTGCCAGCAGCGCCCAGGGGGCAGAGTATGGCTACACCTTC

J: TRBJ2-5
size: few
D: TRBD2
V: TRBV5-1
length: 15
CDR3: CASSPSGRVGETQYF
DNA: TGCGCCAGCAGCCCAAGCGGGAGAGTAGGAGAGACCCAGTACTTC

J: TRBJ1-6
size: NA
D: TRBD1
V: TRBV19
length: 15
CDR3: CASSVGQGLNSPLHF
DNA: TGTGCCAGTAGCGTTGGACAGGGTTTAAATTCACCCCTCCACTTT

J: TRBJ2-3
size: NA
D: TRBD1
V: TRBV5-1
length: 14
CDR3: CASSIGQATDTQYF
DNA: TGCGCCAGCAGCATCGGACAGGCGACAGATACGCAGTATTTT

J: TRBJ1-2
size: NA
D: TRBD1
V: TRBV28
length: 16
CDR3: CASSIRQGPANYGYTF
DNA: TGTGCCAGCAGTATACGACAGGGGCCGGCTAACTATGGCTACACCTTC

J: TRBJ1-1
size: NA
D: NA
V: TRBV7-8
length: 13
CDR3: CASSLIQNTEAFF
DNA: TGTGCCAGCAGCTTAATACAGAACACTGAAGCTTTCTTT

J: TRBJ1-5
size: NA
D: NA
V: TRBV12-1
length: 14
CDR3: CASSLGGEIQPQHF
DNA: TGTGCCAGCAGCTTGGGGGGGGAAATTCAGCCCCAGCATTTT

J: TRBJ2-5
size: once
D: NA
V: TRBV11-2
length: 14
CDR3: CASSLAPTQETQYF
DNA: TGTGCCAGCAGCTTAGCCCCCACTCAAGAGACCCAGTACTTC

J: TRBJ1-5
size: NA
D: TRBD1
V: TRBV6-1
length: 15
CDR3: CASTSGGAGDQPQHF
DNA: TGTGCCAGCACCTCAGGGGGCGCGGGCGATCAGCCCCAGCATTTT

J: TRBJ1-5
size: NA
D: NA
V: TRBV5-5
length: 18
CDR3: CASSWDVGGPYSNQPQHF
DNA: TGTGCCAGCAGCTGGGATGTCGGGGGACCATATAGCAATCAGCCCCAGCATTTT

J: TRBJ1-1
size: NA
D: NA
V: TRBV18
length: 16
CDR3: CASSPPGTGRNTEAFF
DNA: TGTGCCAGCTCACCACCGGGCACAGGGAGGAACACTGAAGCTTTCTTT

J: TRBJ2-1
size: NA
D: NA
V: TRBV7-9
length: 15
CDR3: CASSPPGLTENEQFF
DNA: TGTGCCAGCAGCCCACCGGGACTCACTGAGAATGAGCAGTTCTTC

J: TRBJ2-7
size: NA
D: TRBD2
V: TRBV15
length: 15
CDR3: CATSKGLAGSYEQYF
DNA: TGTGCCACCAGCAAAGGACTAGCGGGATCCTACGAGCAGTACTTC

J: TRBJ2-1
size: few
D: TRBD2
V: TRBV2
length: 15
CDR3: CASRPEREGYNEQFF
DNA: TGTGCCAGCAGACCAGAGCGGGAGGGTTACAATGAGCAGTTCTTC

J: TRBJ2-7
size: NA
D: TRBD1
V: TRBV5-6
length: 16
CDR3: CASTSLRGQGTYEQYF
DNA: TGTGCCAGCACCTCACTTAGGGGACAGGGGACCTACGAGCAGTACTTC

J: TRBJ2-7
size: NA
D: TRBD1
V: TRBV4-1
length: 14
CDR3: CASSQDKDRREQYF
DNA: TGCGCCAGCAGCCAAGATAAGGACAGGCGAGAGCAGTACTTC

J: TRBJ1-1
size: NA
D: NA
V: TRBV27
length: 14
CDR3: CASSEVERSTEAFF
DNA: TGTGCCAGCAGTGAGGTAGAACGAAGCACTGAAGCTTTCTTT

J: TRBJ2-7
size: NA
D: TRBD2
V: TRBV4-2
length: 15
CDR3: CASSQGLAGGHEQYF
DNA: TGTGCCAGCAGCCAAGGACTAGCGGGAGGCCACGAGCAGTACTTC

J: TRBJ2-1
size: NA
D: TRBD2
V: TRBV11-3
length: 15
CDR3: CASSLRGSSYNEQFF
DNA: TGTGCCAGCAGCTTACGCGGGAGCTCCTACAATGAGCAGTTCTTC

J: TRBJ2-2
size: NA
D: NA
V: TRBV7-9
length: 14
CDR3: CASSLSPMLGELFF
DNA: TGTGCCAGCAGCTTAAGCCCGATGCTCGGGGAGCTGTTTTTT

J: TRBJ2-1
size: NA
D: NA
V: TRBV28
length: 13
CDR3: CASSQYSYNEQFF
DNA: TGTGCCAGCAGCCAGTACAGCTACAATGAGCAGTTCTTC

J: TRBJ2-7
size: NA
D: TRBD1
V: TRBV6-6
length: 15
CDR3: CAGSPPRQGAYEQYF
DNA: TGTGCCGGCAGTCCGCCCCGACAGGGTGCCTACGAGCAGTACTTC

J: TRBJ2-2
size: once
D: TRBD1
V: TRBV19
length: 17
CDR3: CASSTHPGTGGTGELFF
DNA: TGTGCCAGTAGTACCCACCCCGGGACAGGGGGCACCGGGGAGCTGTTTTTT

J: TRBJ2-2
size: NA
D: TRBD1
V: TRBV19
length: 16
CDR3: CASSIPGQGNTGELFF
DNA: TGTGCCAGTAGTATACCGGGACAGGGGAACACCGGGGAGCTGTTTTTT

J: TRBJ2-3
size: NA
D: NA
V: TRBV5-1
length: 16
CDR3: CASSLVGGSGTDTQYF
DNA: TGCGCCAGCAGCTTGGTTGGGGGGTCGGGCACAGATACGCAGTATTTT

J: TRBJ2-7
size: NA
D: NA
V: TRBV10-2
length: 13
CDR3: CATAQSLSYEQYF
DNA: TGCGCCACCGCACAGAGCCTCTCCTACGAGCAGTACTTC

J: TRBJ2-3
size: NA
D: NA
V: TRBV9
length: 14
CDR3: CASSVGQNTDTQYF
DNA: TGTGCCAGCAGCGTAGGCCAGAACACAGATACGCAGTATTTT

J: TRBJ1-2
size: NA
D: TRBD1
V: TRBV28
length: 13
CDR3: CASSLDRDYGYTF
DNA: TGTGCCAGCAGTTTGGACAGGGACTATGGCTACACCTTC

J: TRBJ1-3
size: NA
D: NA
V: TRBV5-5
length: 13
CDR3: CASSLVAGNTIYF
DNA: TGTGCCAGCAGCTTGGTAGCCGGAAACACCATATATTTT

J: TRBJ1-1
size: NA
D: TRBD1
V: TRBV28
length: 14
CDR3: CASEKPGGYFEAFF
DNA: TGTGCCAGCGAAAAACCAGGGGGGTATTTTGAAGCTTTCTTT

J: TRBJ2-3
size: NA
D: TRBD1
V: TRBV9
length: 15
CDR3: CASSVLGQNTDTQYF
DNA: TGTGCCAGCAGCGTTCTGGGACAGAACACAGATACGCAGTATTTT

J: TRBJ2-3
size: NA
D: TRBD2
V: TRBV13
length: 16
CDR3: CASSSLAGEGTDTQYF
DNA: TGTGCCAGCAGCTCACTAGCGGGAGAGGGTACAGATACGCAGTATTTT

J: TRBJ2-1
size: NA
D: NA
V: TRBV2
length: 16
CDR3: CASSEGGFDSRNEQFF
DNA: TGTGCCAGCAGTGAAGGAGGGTTTGATTCCCGCAATGAGCAGTTCTTC

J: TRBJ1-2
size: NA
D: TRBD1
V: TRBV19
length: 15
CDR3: CASSTGQGRNYGYTF
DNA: TGTGCCAGTAGTACGGGACAGGGAAGAAACTATGGCTACACCTTC

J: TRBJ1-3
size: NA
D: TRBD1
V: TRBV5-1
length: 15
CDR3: CASSAQGLPGNTIYF
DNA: TGCGCCAGCAGCGCACAGGGGTTACCTGGAAACACCATATATTTT